The present TCR beta chain was sequenced within a study of T cells in Graves' hyperthyroidism and ophthalmopathy. RNA transcripts were the template for amplifying TCR beta CDR3 regions. When the TCR CDR3 underwent first-round RT-PCR, the HTBI primer set was used. MiXCR, run by TCRdb on the multiplex PCR reads, gives a single entry per CDR3 protein. Here the sample spans roughly 400,000 distinct CDR3 sequences, 20% to 25% being singletons. Recently diagnosed hyperthyroidism of less than 2 months' duration affected patients aged 18 to 65. This clonotype was recorded many times. The sequenced sample was blood. The clonotype comes from a middle-aged man with Graves' hyperthyroidism.

As DNA, the CDR3 is TGTGCCAGCAGCCCCACAATGACAGGGTCGAATGAGCAGTTCTTC. Encoded protein: CASSPTMTGSNEQFF. The chain uses TRBV3-1 and TRBJ2-1; 7 bases match TRBD1. J lost 7 bases, V lost 4 bases, and 10 bases had no gene match. The germline gives CDR1 LGHDT, CDR2 YNNKEL (reference sequence). The CDR3 has 15 residues.